This T cell receptor (beta chain) was recorded in a study of blood T cells in healthy people across ages. The sample holds a few counts of this clonotype. Antigen: not known. Each donor gave approximately 9.7 milliliters of peripheral blood. With a J-beta primer mix and a sample-barcoded 5' primer, a second PCR ran roughly 6 to 11 cycles. TCRdb itself ran the 5' RACE reads through MiXCR, one entry per CDR3 protein. Found here are hundreds of thousands of distinct CDR3 sequences, about 30% of them singletons; the top ten hold 17%. CDR1 and CDR2 from the germline V gene are DFQATT and SNEGSKA (reference sequence). The CDR3 is made up of 17 amino acids. V gave up 2 bases and J gave up 4 bases; unmatched junction bases: 13. The study, taken as a whole, reports: Per million T cells, TCR beta diversity dropped roughly linearly as age increased. Relative to aged donors, long-lived donors carried more naive CD4+ cells and displayed higher diversity.

The sequenced sample consisted of blood. The chain uses TRBV20-1 and TRBJ1-2; 10 nucleotides agree with TRBD1. This TCR was sampled from a woman over 75 in good health. The CDR3 DNA reads TGCAGTGCTAGAACCGGGACAGGGGACAAACGGGGCTATGGCTACACCTTC. Translating it yields CSARTGTGDKRGYGYTF.